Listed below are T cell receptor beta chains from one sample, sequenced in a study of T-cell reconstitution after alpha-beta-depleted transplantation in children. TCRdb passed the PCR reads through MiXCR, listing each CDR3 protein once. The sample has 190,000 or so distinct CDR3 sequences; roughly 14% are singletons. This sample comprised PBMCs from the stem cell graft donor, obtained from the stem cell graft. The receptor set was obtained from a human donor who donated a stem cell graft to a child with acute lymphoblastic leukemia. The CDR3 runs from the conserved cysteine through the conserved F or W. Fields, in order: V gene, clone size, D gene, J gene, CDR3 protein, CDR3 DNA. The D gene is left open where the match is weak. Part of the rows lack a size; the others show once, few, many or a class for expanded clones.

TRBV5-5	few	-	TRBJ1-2	CASSRQDNYGYTF	TGTGCCAGCAGCCGACAGGATAACTATGGCTACACCTTC
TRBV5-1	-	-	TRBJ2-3	CASSLVAIPSTDTQYF	TGCGCCAGCAGCTTGGTGGCTATTCCTAGCACAGATACGCAGTATTTT
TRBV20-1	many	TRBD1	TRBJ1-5	CSARGGTGALNQPQHF	TGCAGTGCTAGAGGAGGGACAGGGGCCCTCAATCAGCCCCAGCATTTT
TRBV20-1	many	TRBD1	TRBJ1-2	CRAGTDYGYTF	TGCAGAGCAGGGACAGACTATGGCTACACCTTC
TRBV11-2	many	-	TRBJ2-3	CASSSQGGRDTQYF	TGTGCCAGCAGCTCCCAAGGGGGGCGGGATACGCAGTATTTT
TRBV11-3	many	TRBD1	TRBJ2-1	CASSSTTGGLLKFF	TGTGCCAGCAGCTCTACAACAGGGGGCCTGCTTAAGTTCTTC
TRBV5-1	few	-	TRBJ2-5	CASSFGPQETQYF	TGCGCCAGCAGCTTCGGGCCTCAAGAGACCCAGTACTTC
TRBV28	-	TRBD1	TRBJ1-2	CASSRGQVYTF	TGTGCCAGCAGCCGTGGACAGGTCTACACCTTC
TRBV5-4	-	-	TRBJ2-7	CASSRRAGSIYEQYF	TGTGCCAGCAGCCGCAGGGCAGGGTCAATTTACGAGCAGTACTTC
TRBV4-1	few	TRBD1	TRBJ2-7	CASSPPGQAYEQYF	TGCGCCAGCAGCCCGCCGGGACAGGCCTACGAGCAGTACTTC
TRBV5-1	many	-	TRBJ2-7	CASSPGARDETYEQYF	TGCGCCAGCAGCCCGGGAGCACGGGACGAGACCTACGAGCAGTACTTC